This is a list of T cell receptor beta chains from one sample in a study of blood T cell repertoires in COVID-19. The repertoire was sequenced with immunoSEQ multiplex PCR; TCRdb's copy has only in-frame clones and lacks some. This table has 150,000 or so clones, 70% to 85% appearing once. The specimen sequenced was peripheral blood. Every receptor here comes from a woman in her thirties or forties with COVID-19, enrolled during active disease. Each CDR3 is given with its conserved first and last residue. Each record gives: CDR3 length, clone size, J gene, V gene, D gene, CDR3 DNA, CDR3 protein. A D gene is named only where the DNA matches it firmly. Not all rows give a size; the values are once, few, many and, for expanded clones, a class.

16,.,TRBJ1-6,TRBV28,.,TGTGCCAGCAGCGCTGGCCGGACAGCATTAAATTCACCCCTCCACTTT,CASSAGRTALNSPLHF
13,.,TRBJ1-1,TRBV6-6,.,TGTGCCAGCAGGACCGACGGACTCACTGAAGCTTTCTTT,CASRTDGLTEAFF
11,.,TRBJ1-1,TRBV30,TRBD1,TGTGCCTGGAGTGTGGGACAGAAAGCTTTCTTT,CAWSVGQKAFF
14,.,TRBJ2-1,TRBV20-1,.,TGCAGTGCTGGTGGTCGAGGTCGATACAATGAGCAGTTCTTC,CSAGGRGRYNEQFF
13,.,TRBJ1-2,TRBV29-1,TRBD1,TGCAGCGTGGGGACAGCTGCTAACTATGGCTACACCTTC,CSVGTAANYGYTF
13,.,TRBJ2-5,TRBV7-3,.,TGTGCCAGCAGCGCGGGCCTGGCAGAGACCCAGTACTTC,CASSAGLAETQYF
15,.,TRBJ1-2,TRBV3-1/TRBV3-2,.,TGTGCCAGCAGCCAAGATCCACGGGTCCTGGAGGGCTACACCTTC,CASSQDPRVLEGYTF
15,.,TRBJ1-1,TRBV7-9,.,TGTGCCAGCAGCCCAGCGGGCGGGTGGGCCACTGAAGCTTTCTTT,CASSPAGGWATEAFF
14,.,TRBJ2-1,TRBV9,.,TGTGCCAGCAGCCTAGCGATAACTACGGATGAGCAGTTCTTC,CASSLAITTDEQFF
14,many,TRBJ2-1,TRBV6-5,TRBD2,TGTGCCAGCAGCGAGGGACTAGGGGTACGGGAGCAGTTCTTC,CASSEGLGVREQFF
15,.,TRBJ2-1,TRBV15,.,TGTGCCACCAGCAGGGGGGGGACAGGATGGGGTGAGCAGTTCTTC,CATSRGGTGWGEQFF
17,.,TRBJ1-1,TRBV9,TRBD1,TGTGCCAGCAGCGTTCGGCAGGGGGCTCTCGGCGGCACTGAAGCTTTCTTT,CASSVRQGALGGTEAFF
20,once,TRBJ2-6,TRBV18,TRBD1,TGTGCCAGCTCCCTAGAGGACACGAGGGGGCTAGTCGCTGGGGCCAACGTCCTGACTTTC,CASSLEDTRGLVAGANVLTF
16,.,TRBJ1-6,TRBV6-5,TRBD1,TGTGCCAGCAGTTATGGGACAGGGCGTGATAATTCACCCCTCCACTTT,CASSYGTGRDNSPLHF
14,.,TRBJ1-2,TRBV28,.,TGTGCCAGCAGTTTCGTTACAGGGAACTATGGCTACACCTTC,CASSFVTGNYGYTF
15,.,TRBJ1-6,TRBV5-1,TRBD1,TGCGCCAGCAGCTCCGTGACAGGGGTTAATTCACCCCTCCACTTT,CASSSVTGVNSPLHF
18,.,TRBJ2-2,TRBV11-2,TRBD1,TGTGCCAGCAGCTTTAAGGGACAGGGGAGGAGCGGCACCGGGGAGCTGTTTTTT,CASSFKGQGRSGTGELFF
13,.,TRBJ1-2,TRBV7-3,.,TGTGCCAGCAGCTTGGATCCTCTACAGGAAAACATCTTC,CASSLDPLQENIF
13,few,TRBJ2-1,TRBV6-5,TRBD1,TGTGCCGACCGGGACAGGGCCTACAATGAGCAGTTCTTC,CADRDRAYNEQFF
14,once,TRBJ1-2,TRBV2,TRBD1,TGTGCCAGCAGCAAACAACTACAGGGGGGTGGCTACACCTTC,CASSKQLQGGGYTF
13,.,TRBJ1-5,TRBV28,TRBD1,TGTGCCAGCAGTCGGGACAGGGGCCATCCCCAGCATTTT,CASSRDRGHPQHF
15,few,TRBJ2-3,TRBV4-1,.,TGCGCCAGCAGCCAATCTTCAGTGCGCACAGATACGCAGTATTTT,CASSQSSVRTDTQYF
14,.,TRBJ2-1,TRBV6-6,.,TGTGCCAGCAGTTACAGCAGGGTCTACAATGAGCAGTTCTTC,CASSYSRVYNEQFF
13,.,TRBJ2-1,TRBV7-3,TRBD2,TGTGCCAGCAGCCCAGGGACTAGCGGGGCCCAGTTCTTC,CASSPGTSGAQFF
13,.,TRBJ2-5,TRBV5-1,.,TGCGCCAGCAGCTTGGGGCCCGTAGAGACCCAGTACTTC,CASSLGPVETQYF
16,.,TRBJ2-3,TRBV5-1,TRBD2,TGCGCCAGCAGCCCGGGACTAGCGGGAGAGACAGATACGCAGTATTTT,CASSPGLAGETDTQYF